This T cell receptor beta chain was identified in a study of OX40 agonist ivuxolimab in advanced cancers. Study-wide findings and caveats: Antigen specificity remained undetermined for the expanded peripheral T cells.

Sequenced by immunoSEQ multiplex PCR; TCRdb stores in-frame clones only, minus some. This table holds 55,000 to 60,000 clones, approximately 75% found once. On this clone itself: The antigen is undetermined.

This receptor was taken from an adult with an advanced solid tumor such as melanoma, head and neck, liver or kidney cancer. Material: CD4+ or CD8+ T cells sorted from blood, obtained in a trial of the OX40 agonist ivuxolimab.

The CDR3 nucleotides are TGTGCCAGCAGCTTAACCGGAGATACGCAGTATTTT. Translation gives CASSLTGDTQYF. This rearrangement joins TRBV7-9 to TRBJ2-3, with no clear D. Germline V gives CDR1 SEHNR, CDR2 FQNEAQ (reference sequence). The V end lost 2 bases, the J end lost 5 bases, and 5 bases lay between the germline ends. The CDR3 is 12 amino acids. Together with reference TRBV7-9 and TRBJ2-3, the CDR3 gives the full variable domain: DTGVSQNPRHKITKRGQNVTFRCDPISEHNRLYWYRQTLGQGPEFLTYFQNEAQLEKSRLLSDRFSAERPKGSFSTLEIQRTEQGDSAMYLCASSLTGDTQYFGPGTRLTVL.